This TCR beta chain originates from a study of cytomegalovirus exposure and HLA in healthy donors. General study points: When analyzed later, a missense DCLRE1C variant was found to be linked to TCR beta V- and J-gene trimming. The HLA-A and HLA-B alleles of most subjects were reportedly predicted accurately from TCR beta sequences. The majority of CMV-associated TCR beta chains were reported as apparently HLA-restricted in a later analysis.

The primer mix had 60 Vbeta and 13 Jbeta primers. The assay was immunoSEQ multiplex PCR, and TCRdb's table has in-frame clones only and misses some. The sample has 98,000 or so clones; approximately 80% are singletons. V was trimmed by 5 bases and J by 8 bases, leaving 9 bases between them. In germline, CDR1 is MGHDK, CDR2 SYGVNS. This CDR3 contains 11 residues. The donors, nominally healthy at sampling, likely had unrecorded immune exposures. On this clone itself: The antigen is undetermined.

This receptor was obtained from a man aged 55 to 70 in good health and CMV-seropositive. This chain links TRBV25-1 with TRBJ1-2; tentative D call: TRBD1 (6 bases). Sequenced material: PBMCs. The CDR3 here is CASSKGQGYTF. The CDR3 nucleotides are TGTGCCAGCAGTAAAGGACAGGGCTACACCTTC.